The 31 T cell receptor beta chains given below trace back to one sample, sequenced in a study of spatial heterogeneity in lung cancer. Whole-study results and caveats: Mutation tallies in tumors tracked expanded intratumoral alpha and beta TCR counts.

Time point defined: sample taken at primary tumor resection. TCRdb passed the 5' RACE reads through MiXCR, listing each CDR3 protein once. Here the sample spans 25,000 to 30,000 distinct CDR3 sequences, around 7% being singletons. Antigens for these TCRs are unknown. This specimen consisted of lung tumor tissue, obtained at surgery. These receptors all come from a male donor with early-stage non-small cell lung cancer.

This clonotype was picked up many times. The V call is TRBV7-2, the J call TRBJ2-3; D is unclear. The CDR3 has 12 residues. Germline assignment: CDR1 SGHTA and CDR2 FQGNSA. Trimming cost V 6 bases and J 6 bases, with 10 bases left between them. The CDR3 here is CASRPDGDTQYF. The CDR3, as DNA: TGTGCCAGCAGACCGGATGGGGATACGCAGTATTTT. Full variable domain (rest looked up from reference TRBV7-2 and TRBJ2-3): GAGVSQSPSNKVTEKGKDVELRCDPISGHTALYWYRQSLGQGLEFLIYFQGNSAPDKSGLPSDRFSAERTGGSVSTLTIQRTQQEDSAVYLCASRPDGDTQYFGPGTRLTVL.

At least ten counts were recorded for this clonotype. The genes are TRBV5-1 and TRBJ2-3; 11 nucleotides agree with TRBD2. The CDR3 consists of 15 residues. V lost 5 bases and J lost 5; bases outside the gene matches: 7. Germline loops: CDR1 SGHRS, CDR2 YFSETQ. The CDR3 bases are TGCGCCAGCAGATTAGCGGGGGGGCCTCAAGATACGCAGTATTTT. Translating it yields CASRLAGGPQDTQYF.

This clonotype was picked up many times. V is TRBV27 and J is TRBJ2-5; D possibly matches TRBD1 or TRBD2 (6 bases each). The CDR3 spans 14 residues. Germline loops: CDR1 MNHEY, CDR2 SMNVEV (reference sequence). V lost 7 bases and J 4 bases, leaving 16 bases between the germline ends. This chain's CDR3 is CASTLRLGGETQYF. The CDR3 nucleotides read TGTGCCAGCACCTTGAGACTAGGGGGAGAGACCCAGTACTTC.

This clonotype has a count of ten or more. The V and J genes are TRBV5-1 and TRBJ1-2; weak D call: TRBD1 (5 bases). V was trimmed by 4 bases and J by 8 bases, leaving 12 bases between them. This CDR3 has 12 amino acids. Germline V gene sequence: CDR1 SGHRS, CDR2 YFSETQ. The CDR3 coding sequence is TGCGCCAGCAGCGACGTGGGGACCGGCTACACCTTC. Amino acid sequence: CASSDVGTGYTF.

This clonotype was detected only a few times. V usage is TRBV5-8 and J usage is TRBJ2-6; possible D gene TRBD1, 6 bases. The CDR3 spans 15 residues. Germline V lookup: CDR1 SGHTS, CDR2 YDEGEE. The ends were cut back, 0 bases at V and 2 bases at J, with 6 bases in the middle. The CDR3 sequence: CASSLDRAGANVLTF. DNA of the CDR3: TGTGCCAGCAGCTTGGACAGGGCTGGGGCCAACGTCCTGACTTTC.

This clonotype was recorded many times. The chain employs TRBV7-9 and TRBJ2-7, with 8 bases aligning to TRBD1. The ends lost 3 bases at V and 4 bases at J; junction bases unmatched: 5. The germline CDR1 and CDR2 sequences are SEHNR and FQNEAQ (reference sequence). This CDR3 has 14 residues. CDR3 in amino acids: CASSLTGDEYEQYF. CDR3 DNA sequence: TGTGCCAGCAGCTTGACAGGGGACGAGTACGAGCAGTACTTC.

This clonotype was observed at least ten times. V usage is TRBV19 and J usage is TRBJ2-3; tentatively, D is TRBD1 (6 bases). V gave up 3 bases and J gave up 13 bases, with 14 bases separating them. CDR3 length: 12 residues. Germline V lookup: CDR1 LNHDA, CDR2 SQIVND (reference sequence). The CDR3 DNA reads as TGTGCCAGTAGTATGGGGCCAGGACAGAAGTATTTT. This codes for CASSMGPGQKYF.

The chain's CDR3 is CASTRQGAYGYTF. The CDR3 DNA reads TGTGCCAGCACCAGACAGGGGGCCTATGGCTACACCTTC. The chain combines TRBV6-1 with TRBJ1-2; 10 bases fit TRBD1. Per the germline V gene, CDR1 is MNHNS and CDR2 is SASEGT. This CDR3 contains 13 residues. Trimming at V came to 7 bases and at J to 4 bases, leaving 3 bases not matched to a gene.

At least ten counts were recorded for this clonotype. V usage is TRBV20-1 and J usage is TRBJ2-5; either TRBD1 or TRBD2 may supply D (6 bases each). The CDR3 is 16 amino acids. Germline V gives CDR1 DFQATT, CDR2 SNEGSKA (reference sequence). Trimming stripped 6 bases from V and 1 base from J, with 21 bases between. In DNA, the CDR3 is TGCAGTGCCTTCCACCGGGACACGGAGGGCCAAGAGACCCAGTACTTC. It translates to CSAFHRDTEGQETQYF.

This clonotype was seen a few times. The junction departs from germline at one end; a sequencing error may be responsible. The chain is built from TRBV25-1 and TRBJ1-6; TRBD1 might be the D (5 bases). This CDR3 comprises 14 residues. Germline CDR1 is MGHDK and CDR2 is SYGVNS. CDR3 amino acids: CVSSEAGRVSPLHF. CDR3 in DNA: TGTGTCAGCAGTGAGGCAGGGAGAGTTTCACCCCTCCACTTT.

This clonotype showed up many times. V and J are TRBV4-1 and TRBJ1-4; 10 bases align to TRBD1. CDR3 length: 16 residues. V was clipped by 6 bases and J by 5 bases; unmatched bases: 9. Germline V lookup: CDR1 MGHRA, CDR2 YSYEKL. In DNA, the CDR3 is TGCGCCAGCAGACTCAGTGGACAGGGGGAGAATGAAAAACTGTTTTTT. Its protein is CASRLSGQGENEKLFF.

This clonotype was recorded many times. This chain links TRBV6-2 or TRBV6-3 with TRBJ2-6; perhaps TRBD1 as D (6 bases). CDR3 size: 15 residues. V was cut by 6 bases and J by 2 bases, with 11 bases left in between. Germline CDR1 and CDR2: MNHEY and SVGEGT. CDR3 sequence: CASSNRVAGANVLTF. In nucleotides, the CDR3 is TGTGCCAGCAGCAACAGGGTTGCTGGGGCCAACGTCCTGACTTTC.

The chain carries TRBV28 and TRBJ1-1; TRBD1 matches 9 bases. V lost 6 bases and J lost 1; bases outside the gene matches: 9. There are 16 residues in the CDR3. Germline lookup yields CDR1 MDHEN and CDR2 SYDVKM. The DNA of the CDR3 is TGTGCCAGCAGAGCAGTCAGACAGGGGGGGAACACTGAAGCTTTCTTT. It encodes CASRAVRQGGNTEAFF.

This clonotype showed up many times. The chain uses TRBV4-1 and TRBJ1-4, with D possibly matching TRBD1 (6 bases). The CDR3 length is 14 residues. The V gene lost 3 bases and the J gene lost 5 bases, with 10 bases spanning the gap. Germline CDR1 is MGHRA and CDR2 is YSYEKL. In DNA, the CDR3 is TGCGCCAGCAGCCAGTGGGGGACAAATGAAAAACTGTTTTTT. Translation gives CASSQWGTNEKLFF.

The sample holds one count of this clonotype. One base away lies a much larger clone, so this may be a sequencing read error. The V gene is TRBV7-9, the J gene TRBJ1-1, with D maybe TRBD1 (6 bases). Per germline, CDR1 SEHNR and CDR2 FQNEAQ (reference sequence). The CDR3 is 15 residues long. The CDR3 here is CASSLTAPGDTEASF. The CDR3 DNA follows: TGTGCCAGCAGCCTAACAGCGCCTGGGGACACTGAAGCTTCCTTT.

This clonotype was detected ten times or more. The chain carries TRBV4-3 and TRBJ2-1; the match to TRBD1 covers 11 bases. Trimming at V came to 4 bases and at J to 7 bases, leaving 9 bases not matched to a gene. Germline V gene sequence: CDR1 LGHNA, CDR2 YSLEER. The CDR3 length is 16 residues. CDR3 coding DNA: TGCGCCAGCAGCCGAAGGACAGGGGGCGGGAATAATGAGCAGTTCTTC. It translates to CASSRRTGGGNNEQFF.

This clonotype was picked up many times. The rearrangement links TRBV7-6 to TRBJ2-7, with D perhaps given as TRBD1 or TRBD2 (6 bases each). This CDR3 has 15 residues. The germline V gene encodes CDR1 SGHVS and CDR2 FNYEAQ. V was trimmed by 4 bases and J by 3 bases, leaving 16 bases between them. As DNA, the CDR3 is TGTGCCAGCAGCTCCTCGGGGGCCCCCGGCTACGAGCAGTACTTC. As protein: CASSSSGAPGYEQYF.

This clonotype was detected ten times or more. The CDR3 is CASSLARTGVGYTF. The CDR3 DNA reads TGTGCCAGCAGCTTAGCCAGGACAGGGGTCGGCTACACCTTC. This chain connects TRBV7-2 to TRBJ1-2, with 9 bases fitting TRBD1. J gave up 8 bases and V 0 bases, and 4 bases lay outside the gene matches. The germline V gene has CDR1 SGHTA and CDR2 FQGNSA. The CDR3 consists of 14 residues.

This clonotype appeared once. This may come from a read error, since a much larger clone is one base off. This sequence joins TRBV28 and TRBJ1-1; D call uncertain. Between the trimmed V and J ends, which lost 7 bases and 3 bases, there was a span of 12 bases. The CDR3 runs to 13 residues. CDR1 and CDR2 (germline): MDHEN, SYDVKM. The CDR3 spells CASIREEHTEAFF. CDR3 nucleotide sequence: TGTGCCAGCATAAGAGAGGAGCACACTGAAGCTTTCTTT.

This clonotype was seen a handful of times. The chain is built from TRBV20-1 and TRBJ2-7; D is unresolved. Germline V CDR1 and CDR2: DFQATT, SNEGSKA (reference sequence). Trimming left V 3 bases short and J 5 bases short, with 8 bases between. The CDR3 extends over 11 amino acids. CDR3 nucleotides: TGCAGTGCTAGTTACGCGGACGAGCAGTACTTC. It codes for CSASYADEQYF.

This clonotype was recorded once. It may be a read error: a sequence one base away is much more abundant. V gene TRBV20-1 combines with J gene TRBJ1-5; D is uncertain. This CDR3 region has 12 residues. Germline V CDR1 and CDR2: DFQATT, SNEGSKA (reference sequence). The CDR3 protein is CSARESNQAQHF. The CDR3 nucleotides read TGCAGTGCTAGAGAAAGCAATCAGGCCCAGCATTTT.

This clonotype was observed many times. V is TRBV5-1 and J is TRBJ2-7, with TRBD1 as a possible D gene (6 bases). The germline V and J ends were trimmed by 0 bases and 1 base, with 8 bases remaining between them. The CDR3 is made up of 14 amino acids. From germline, CDR1 is SGHRS and CDR2 YFSETQ. CDR3 bases: TGCGCCAGCAGCTTGGGCCAGGGGTCCTACGAGCAGTACTTC. It yields the protein CASSLGQGSYEQYF.

The table lists this clonotype with many counts. The chain uses TRBV5-6 and TRBJ2-1; 12 bases align to TRBD2. This CDR3 region has 16 residues. Per the germline V gene, CDR1 is SGHDT and CDR2 is YYEEEE. The ends lost 6 bases at V and 8 bases at J; junction bases unmatched: 12. CDR3 protein: CASTYLAGGRSDEQFF. The CDR3 nucleotides read TGTGCCAGCACCTATCTAGCGGGGGGGCGTAGCGATGAGCAGTTCTTC.

The chain employs TRBV3-1 and TRBJ2-3; D gene uncertain. CDR1 and CDR2 (germline): LGHDT, YNNKEL (reference sequence). CDR3 length: 12 amino acids. V was trimmed by 2 bases and J by 5 bases, leaving 5 bases between them. DNA for the CDR3: TGTGCCAGCAGCCAACTCCAAGATACGCAGTATTTT. As protein: CASSQLQDTQYF.

In its sample, this clonotype was seen many times. CDR3 region: CASNQLAGGQETQYF. The CDR3, as DNA: TGTGCCAGCAACCAACTAGCGGGGGGGCAAGAGACCCAGTACTTC. The rearrangement links TRBV6-2 or TRBV6-3 to TRBJ2-5, with TRBD2 identical over 13 bases. The J segment lost 2 bases and the V segment lost 7 bases, leaving 4 bases of the junction unmatched. CDR1 is MNHEY, CDR2 SVGEGT, per germline. The CDR3 covers 15 residues.

Concerning this clonotype: Being one base from a much bigger clone, this may be a read error. Given the absence of the conserved phenylalanine or tryptophan at the CDR3 end, a read error is likely. This chain uses TRBV5-1 with TRBJ2-5, with 12 positions matching TRBD1. The CDR3 loop spans 18 amino acids. Per germline, CDR1 SGHRS and CDR2 YFSETQ. J lost 2 bases, V lost 4 bases, and 12 bases had no gene match. CDR3 DNA: TGCGCCAGCAGCCTAGGCCCCGGGACAGGGGGCTTTCAAGAGACCCAGTACTCC. It encodes CASSLGPGTGGFQETQYS.

This clonotype was counted at least ten times. This sequence joins TRBV29-1 and TRBJ2-2; D unresolved. The CDR3 has 16 residues. Germline values: CDR1 SQVTM, CDR2 ANQGSEA. Trimming took off 3 bases at V and 2 bases at J, with 16 bases between the two ends. The CDR3 region has the DNA TGCAGCGTTGATCCGACGGAGCGTTTTAACACCGGGGAGCTGTTTTTT. Translating gives CSVDPTERFNTGELFF.

This clonotype rates as medium-sized (0.01 to 0.1%). V usage is TRBV7-8 and J usage is TRBJ2-3; D may be TRBD1 (5 bases). Trimming left V 6 bases short and J 3 bases short, with 16 bases between. Germline V gene lookup returns CDR1 SGHVS and CDR2 FQNEAQ. The CDR3 is 15 amino acids. The chain's CDR3 is CASSRVQGRTDTQYF. CDR3 nucleotides: TGTGCCAGCAGTCGAGTTCAGGGAAGGACAGATACGCAGTATTTT.

This clonotype was seen ten or more times. This chain uses TRBV7-8 with TRBJ2-5, with 10 bases lining up with TRBD1. With 5 bases clipped from V and 5 bases from J, the junction kept 5 bases outside the gene matches. The CDR3 covers 14 residues. Germline loops: CDR1 SGHVS, CDR2 FQNEAQ. DNA of the CDR3: TGTGCCAGCAGCCCATTGGACAGGGGGGAGACCCAGTACTTC. This sequence encodes CASSPLDRGETQYF.

DNA for the CDR3: TGCAGTGCTAGATCCACAGCGGACCTCTACGAGCAGTACTTC. Protein product: CSARSTADLYEQYF. This chain uses TRBV20-1 with TRBJ2-7; possibly TRBD2 for D (5 bases). Trimming removed 2 bases from V and 3 bases from J, with 14 bases in between. The CDR3 consists of 14 residues. From germline, CDR1 is DFQATT and CDR2 SNEGSKA (reference sequence).

The chain recombines TRBV20-1 with TRBJ1-2; 7 nucleotides agree with TRBD1. V was pared by 5 bases and J by 7 bases, with 13 bases of the junction left unmatched. Per the germline V gene, CDR1 is DFQATT and CDR2 is SNEGSKA (reference sequence). There are 14 residues in the CDR3. This CDR3 is CSASPGGTPIGYTF. The CDR3 coding sequence is TGCAGTGCTTCCCCAGGGGGGACTCCGATTGGCTACACCTTC.